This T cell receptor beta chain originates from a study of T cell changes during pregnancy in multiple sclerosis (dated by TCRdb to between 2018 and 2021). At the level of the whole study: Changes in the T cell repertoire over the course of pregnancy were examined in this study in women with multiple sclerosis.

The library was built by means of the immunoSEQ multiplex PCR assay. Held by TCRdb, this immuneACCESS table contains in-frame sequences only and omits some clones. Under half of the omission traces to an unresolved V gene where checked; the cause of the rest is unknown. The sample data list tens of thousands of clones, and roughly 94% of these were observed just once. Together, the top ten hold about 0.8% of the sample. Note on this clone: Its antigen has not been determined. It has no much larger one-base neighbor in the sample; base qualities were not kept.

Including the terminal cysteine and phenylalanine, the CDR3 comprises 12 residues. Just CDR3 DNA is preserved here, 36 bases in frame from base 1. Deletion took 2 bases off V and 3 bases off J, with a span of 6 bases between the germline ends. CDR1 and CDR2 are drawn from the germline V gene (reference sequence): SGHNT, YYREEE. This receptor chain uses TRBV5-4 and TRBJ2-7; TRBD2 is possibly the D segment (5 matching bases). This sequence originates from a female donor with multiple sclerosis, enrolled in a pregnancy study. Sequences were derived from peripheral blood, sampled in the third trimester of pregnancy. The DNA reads TGTGCCAGCAGCTTAGGAGGCTACGAGCAGTACTTC. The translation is CASSLGGYEQYF.